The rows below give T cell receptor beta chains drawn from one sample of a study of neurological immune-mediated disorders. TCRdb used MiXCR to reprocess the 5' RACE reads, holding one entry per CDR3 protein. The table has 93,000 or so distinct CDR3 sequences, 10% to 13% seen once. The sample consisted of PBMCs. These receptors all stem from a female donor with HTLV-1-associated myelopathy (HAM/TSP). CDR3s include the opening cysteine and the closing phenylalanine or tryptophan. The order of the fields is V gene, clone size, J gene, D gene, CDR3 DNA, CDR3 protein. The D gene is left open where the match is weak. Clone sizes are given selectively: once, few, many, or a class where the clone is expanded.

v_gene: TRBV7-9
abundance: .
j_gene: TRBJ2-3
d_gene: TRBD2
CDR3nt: TGTGCCAGCAGCTCCGAATTTTTCACGGGCCAGAGAAGGACTAGCGGGTTCTTTCCAGATACGCAGTATTTT
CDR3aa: CASSSEFFTGQRRTSGFFPDTQYF

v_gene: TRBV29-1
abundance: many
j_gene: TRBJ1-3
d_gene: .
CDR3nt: TGCAGCGTTATAATAACTGGAAACACCATATATTTT
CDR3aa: CSVIITGNTIYF

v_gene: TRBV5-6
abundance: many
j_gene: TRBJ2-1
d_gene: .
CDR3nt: TGTGCCAGCAGCTGGGGCCCGGGGAACAATGAGCAGTTCTTC
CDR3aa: CASSWGPGNNEQFF

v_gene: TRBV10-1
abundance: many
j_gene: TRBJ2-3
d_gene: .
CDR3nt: TGCGCCAGCAGTGAGCCCCGACTAGATACGCAGTATTTT
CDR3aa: CASSEPRLDTQYF

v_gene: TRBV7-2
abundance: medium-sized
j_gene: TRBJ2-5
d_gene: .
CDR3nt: TGTGCCAGCAGCTCGCCGTTTCGGCTCGGCCAAGAGACCCAGTACTTC
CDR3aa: CASSSPFRLGQETQYF

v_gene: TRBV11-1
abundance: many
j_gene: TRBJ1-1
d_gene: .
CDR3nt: TGTGCCAGCAGCTTATTTGTGGGAAACACTGAAGCTTTCTTT
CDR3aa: CASSLFVGNTEAFF

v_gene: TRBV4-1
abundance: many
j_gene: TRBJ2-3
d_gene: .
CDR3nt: TGCGCCAGCAGCCAAGCCACAGGCGTTGGTGGGACAGATACGCAGTATTTT
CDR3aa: CASSQATGVGGTDTQYF

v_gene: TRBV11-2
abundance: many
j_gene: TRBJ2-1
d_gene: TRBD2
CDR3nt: TGTGCCAGCAGCTTACTAGCGGGGGGGAATTACAATTGGCAGTTCTTC
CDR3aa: CASSLLAGGNYNWQFF

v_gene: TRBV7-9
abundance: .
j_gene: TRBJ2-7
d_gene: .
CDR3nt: TGTGCCAGCAGCTTAGTTTCGCGAGACGAGCAGTACTTC
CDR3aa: CASSLVSRDEQYF

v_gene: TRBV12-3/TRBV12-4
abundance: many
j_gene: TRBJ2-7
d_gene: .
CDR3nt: TGTGCCAGCAGCTATTCGCGGATCTACGAGCAGTACTTC
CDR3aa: CASSYSRIYEQYF

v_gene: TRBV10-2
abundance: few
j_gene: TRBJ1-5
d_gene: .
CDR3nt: TGCGCCAGCAGTGCCAGTCTGAGCAATCAGCCCCAGCATTTT
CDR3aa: CASSASLSNQPQHF

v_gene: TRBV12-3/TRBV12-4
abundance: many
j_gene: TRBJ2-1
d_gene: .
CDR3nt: TGTGCCAGCAGTTCCAATGAGCAGTTCTTC
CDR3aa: CASSSNEQFF

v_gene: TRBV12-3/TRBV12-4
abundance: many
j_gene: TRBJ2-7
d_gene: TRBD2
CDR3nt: TGTGCCAGCAGTGGCGATGAGCGGGGGCGCGTGCAGTACTTC
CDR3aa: CASSGDERGRVQYF

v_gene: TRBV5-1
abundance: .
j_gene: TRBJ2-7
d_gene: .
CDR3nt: TGCGCCAGCAGCTCAAGACCCGGGGAGCTGTACTTC
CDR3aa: CASSSRPGELYF

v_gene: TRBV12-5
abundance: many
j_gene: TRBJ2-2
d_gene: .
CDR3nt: TGTGCTAGTGGTTTGCCGGCAGGGTGGGACACCGGGGAGCTGTTTTTT
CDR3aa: CASGLPAGWDTGELFF

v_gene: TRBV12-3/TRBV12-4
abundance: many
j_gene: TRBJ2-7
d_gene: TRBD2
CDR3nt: TGTGCCAGCAGTTGGAGTCTAGCGGGTCCCGAGCAGTACTTC
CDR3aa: CASSWSLAGPEQYF

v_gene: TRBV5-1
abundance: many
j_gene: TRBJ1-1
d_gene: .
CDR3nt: TGCGCCAGCAGCTCCCTCGACAGGAACACTGAAGCTTTCTTT
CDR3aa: CASSSLDRNTEAFF

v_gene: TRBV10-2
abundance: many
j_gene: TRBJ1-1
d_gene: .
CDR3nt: TGCGCCAGCAAAGCTAACACTGAAGCTTTCTTT
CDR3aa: CASKANTEAFF

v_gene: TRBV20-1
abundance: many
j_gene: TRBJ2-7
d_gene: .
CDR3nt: TGCAGTGCTAGAGTCCTTGGGGAGGCCTACGAGCAGTACTTC
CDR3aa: CSARVLGEAYEQYF

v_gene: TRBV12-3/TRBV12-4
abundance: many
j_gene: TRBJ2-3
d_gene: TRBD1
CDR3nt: TGTGCCAGCAGGCCGGGACAGGGGACAGATACGCAGTATTTT
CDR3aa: CASRPGQGTDTQYF

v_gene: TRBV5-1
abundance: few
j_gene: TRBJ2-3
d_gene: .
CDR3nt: TGCGCCAGCAGCTTCCCTCACGGGGGAAGCACAGATACGCAGTATTTT
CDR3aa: CASSFPHGGSTDTQYF

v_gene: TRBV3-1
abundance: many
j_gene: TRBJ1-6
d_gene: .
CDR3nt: TGTGCCAGCAGCCAAGAGTTTCGAGTCAAAAATTCACCCCTCCACTTT
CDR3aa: CASSQEFRVKNSPLHF

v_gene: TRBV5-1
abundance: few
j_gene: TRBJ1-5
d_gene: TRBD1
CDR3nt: TGCGCCAGCAGCTTTGGGACAGGGGACCAGCCCCAGCATTTT
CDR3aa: CASSFGTGDQPQHF

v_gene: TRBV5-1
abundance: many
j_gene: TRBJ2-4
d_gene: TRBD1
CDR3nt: TGCGCCAGCAGCTTCACCGGGACAGGCGTGATTCAGTACTTC
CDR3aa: CASSFTGTGVIQYF

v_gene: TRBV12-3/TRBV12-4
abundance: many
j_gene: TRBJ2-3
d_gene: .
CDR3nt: TGTGCCAGCAGTTTTTCCCAGGGCGATACGCAGTATTTT
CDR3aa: CASSFSQGDTQYF

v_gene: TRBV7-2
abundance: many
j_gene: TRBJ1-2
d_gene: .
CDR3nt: TGTGCCAGCAGCCCTTGGGCTAACTATGGCTACACCTTC
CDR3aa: CASSPWANYGYTF

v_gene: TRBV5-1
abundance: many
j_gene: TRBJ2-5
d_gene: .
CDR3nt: TGCGCCAGTAGACTAGGGTTGGGGCAAGAGACCCAGTACTTC
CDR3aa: CASRLGLGQETQYF

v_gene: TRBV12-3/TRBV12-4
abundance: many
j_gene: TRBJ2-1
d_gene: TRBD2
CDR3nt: TGTGCCAGCAGTTTCCAACTAGCGGGGCGCAATGAGCAGTTCTTC
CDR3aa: CASSFQLAGRNEQFF

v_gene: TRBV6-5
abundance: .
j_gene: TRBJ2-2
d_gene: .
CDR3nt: TGTGCCAGCAGTGAAGCCACTCCAGCGACCGGGGAGCTGTTTTTT
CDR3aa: CASSEATPATGELFF

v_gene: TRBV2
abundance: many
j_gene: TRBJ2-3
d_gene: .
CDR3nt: TGTGCCAGCAGTGGTGATCGCAGGACAGATACGCAGTATTTT
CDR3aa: CASSGDRRTDTQYF

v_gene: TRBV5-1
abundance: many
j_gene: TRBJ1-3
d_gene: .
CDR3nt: TGCGCCAGCAGCTTCGGACCCCTCATTTCTGAACCTGGAAACACCATATATTTT
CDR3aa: CASSFGPLISEPGNTIYF

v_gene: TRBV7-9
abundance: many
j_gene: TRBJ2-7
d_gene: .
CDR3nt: TGTGCCAGCGGACCGGGTTACGAGCAGTACTTC
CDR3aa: CASGPGYEQYF

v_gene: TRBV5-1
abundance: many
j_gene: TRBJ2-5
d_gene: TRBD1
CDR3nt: TGCGCCAGCAGCTTGGAAGAGGGGGCTGTAGAAGAGACCCAGTACTTC
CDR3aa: CASSLEEGAVEETQYF

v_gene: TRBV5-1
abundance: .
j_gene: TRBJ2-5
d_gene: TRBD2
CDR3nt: TGCGCCAGCTCCTCGAGCGGGGGATCTTACCAAGAGACCCAGTACTTC
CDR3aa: CASSSSGGSYQETQYF

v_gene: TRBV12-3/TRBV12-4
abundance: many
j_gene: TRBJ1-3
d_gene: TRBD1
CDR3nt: TGTGCCAGCAGTTGGACAGGTGCAGGAAACACCATATATTTT
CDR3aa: CASSWTGAGNTIYF

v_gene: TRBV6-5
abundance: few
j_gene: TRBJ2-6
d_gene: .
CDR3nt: TGTGCCAGCAGTTATTTAAGCTCTGGGGCCAACGTCCTGACTTTC
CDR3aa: CASSYLSSGANVLTF

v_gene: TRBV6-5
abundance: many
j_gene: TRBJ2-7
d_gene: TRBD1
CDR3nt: TGTGCCAGCAGTTACCTGGACAGGGGCCGTCCCTCCTACGAGCAGTACTTC
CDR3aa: CASSYLDRGRPSYEQYF

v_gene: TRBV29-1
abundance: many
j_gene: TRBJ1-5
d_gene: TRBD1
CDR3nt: TGCAGCGTCAGACAGGGGATGGATCAGCCCCAGCATTTT
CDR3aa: CSVRQGMDQPQHF

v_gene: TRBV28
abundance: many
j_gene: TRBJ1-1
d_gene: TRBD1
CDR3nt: TGTGCCAGCCCAGCGGCGGACAGGGGGATCACTGAAGCTTTCTTT
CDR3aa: CASPAADRGITEAFF

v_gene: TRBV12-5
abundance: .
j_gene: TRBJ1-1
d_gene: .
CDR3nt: TGTGCTAGTGGTCCCGCCCGATCGAGGGGAACTGAAGCTTTCTTT
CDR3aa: CASGPARSRGTEAFF

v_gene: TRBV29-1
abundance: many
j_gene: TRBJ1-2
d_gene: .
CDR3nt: TGCAGCGCCGGAGACGGGGGAGATGGCTACACCTTC
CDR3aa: CSAGDGGDGYTF

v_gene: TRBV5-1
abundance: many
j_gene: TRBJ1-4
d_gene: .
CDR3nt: TGCGCCAGCAGCTTGGGAGGCCTTGGAGAAAAACTGTTTTTT
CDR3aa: CASSLGGLGEKLFF

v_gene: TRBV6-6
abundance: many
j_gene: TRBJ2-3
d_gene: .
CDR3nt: TGTGCCAGCAGCCAAGCCGGGACAACCACAGATACGCAGTATTTT
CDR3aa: CASSQAGTTTDTQYF

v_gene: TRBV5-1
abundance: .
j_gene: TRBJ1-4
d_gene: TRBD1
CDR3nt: TGCGCCAGCAGCTTGTTCTCCGGGACAGCAAATGAAAAACTGTTTTTT
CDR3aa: CASSLFSGTANEKLFF

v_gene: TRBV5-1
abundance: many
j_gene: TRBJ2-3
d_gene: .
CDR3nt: TGCGCCAGCAGCTTTCGGGTTGAGGGGGTCGGCACAGATACGCAGTATTTT
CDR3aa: CASSFRVEGVGTDTQYF

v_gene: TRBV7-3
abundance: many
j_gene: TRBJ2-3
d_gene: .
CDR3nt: TGTGCCAGCAGCTTATCGGGGGCCACCTTTAGCACAGATACGCAGTATTTT
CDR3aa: CASSLSGATFSTDTQYF

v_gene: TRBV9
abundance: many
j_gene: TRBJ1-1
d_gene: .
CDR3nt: TGTGCCAGCAGTCCTCAGGGGACGAACACTGAAGCTTTCTTT
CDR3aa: CASSPQGTNTEAFF

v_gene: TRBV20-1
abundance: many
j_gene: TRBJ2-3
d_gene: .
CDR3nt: TGCAGTGTCCCATCTAGGAGGGGAGATACGCAGTATTTT
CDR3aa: CSVPSRRGDTQYF

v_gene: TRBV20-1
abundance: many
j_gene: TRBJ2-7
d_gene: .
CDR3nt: TGCAGTGTCCCCCAGGACTACGAGCAGTACTTC
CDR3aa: CSVPQDYEQYF